Listed below are T cell receptor beta chains from one sample, sequenced in a study of T cells in Graves' hyperthyroidism and ophthalmopathy. TCRdb reanalysed the multiplex PCR reads using MiXCR and keeps one entry per CDR3 protein. The repertoire includes approximately 350,000 distinct CDR3 sequences, about 16% of them detected once, and approximately 19% sits in the top ten. Sequencing input: blood. Every receptor here comes from a woman aged 55-75 years with Graves' ophthalmopathy. Each CDR3 is given with its conserved first and last residue. The D gene is left open where the match is weak. Not all rows give a size; the values are once, few, many and, for expanded clones, a class.

TRBJ2-1,-,TRBV29-1,many,TGCAGCGTACTCACTACCGGGGCCTACAATGAGCAGTTCTTC,CSVLTTGAYNEQFF
TRBJ2-7,TRBD2,TRBV24-1,many,TGTGCCACCAGTGATTCGGTACGGGGGGATCTAGGCGAGCAGTACTTC,CATSDSVRGDLGEQYF
TRBJ1-5,-,TRBV3-1,many,TGTGCCAGCAGCCAAGGGAGAGGCAATCAGCCCCAGCATTTT,CASSQGRGNQPQHF
TRBJ2-5,TRBD2,TRBV14,-,TGTGCCAGCAGCCAAGCGGGAGGCCGTATGACCCAGTACTTC,CASSQAGGRMTQYF
TRBJ2-7,TRBD2,TRBV30,many,TGTGCCTGGAATCGCGGGAGGGACTACGAGCAGTACTTC,CAWNRGRDYEQYF
TRBJ2-3,-,TRBV10-1,-,TGCGCCAGCAGTCCCCCCGGAGCCTATACGCAGTATTTT,CASSPPGAYTQYF
TRBJ1-4,-,TRBV28,-,TGTGCCAGCAGTTTAATAGGGGCGGCTAATGAAAAACTGTTTTTT,CASSLIGAANEKLFF
TRBJ2-1,-,TRBV3-1,many,TGTGCCAGCAGCCCCCGGACCGGTACCTACAATGAGCAGTTCTTC,CASSPRTGTYNEQFF
TRBJ2-2,-,TRBV27,many,TGTGCCAGCAGTTTTTCTTCGGCGCCCACCGGGGAGCTGTTTTTT,CASSFSSAPTGELFF
TRBJ2-7,TRBD2,TRBV28,-,TGTGCCAACAGTTTCCGACTAGCGGGAGCCTACGAGCAGTACTTC,CANSFRLAGAYEQYF
TRBJ2-4,-,TRBV29-1,few,TGCAGCGTTTTATACAGGGTCCGAAACATTCAGTACTTC,CSVLYRVRNIQYF
TRBJ2-3,-,TRBV29-1,few,TGCAGCGTTGAAATTGGACGGGGCACAGATACGCAGTATTTT,CSVEIGRGTDTQYF
TRBJ2-1,-,TRBV5-6,many,TGTGCCAGCAGCTTGGTTCCCCAACACAATGAGCAGTTCTTC,CASSLVPQHNEQFF
TRBJ1-2,-,TRBV4-1,many,TGCGCCAGCAGCCAAGATGGGAAAGGCTACACCTTC,CASSQDGKGYTF
TRBJ1-4,-,TRBV19,-,TGTGCCAGTAGTATATCGAGGGGCGGAGAAAAACTGTTTTTT,CASSISRGGEKLFF
TRBJ2-7,-,TRBV6-1,many,TGTGCCAGCAGCCCGGGGGCGGGGGACTACTCCTACGAGCAGTACTTC,CASSPGAGDYSYEQYF
TRBJ2-3,-,TRBV11-2,-,TGTGCCAGCCGGGAGGGGGCAATCACAGATACGCAGTATTTT,CASREGAITDTQYF
TRBJ2-1,TRBD1,TRBV27,many,TGTGCCAGCAGTGATAACAGGGGACCTTCCTACAATGAGCAGTTCTTC,CASSDNRGPSYNEQFF
TRBJ2-1,TRBD1,TRBV6-2/TRBV6-3,few,TGTGCCAGCAGTTACTCGGGACAGGGTACAAATGAGCAGTTCTTC,CASSYSGQGTNEQFF
TRBJ2-1,-,TRBV29-1,few,TGCAGCTCAGGGGCCCGACTAGCCCGGGATGAGCAGTTCTTC,CSSGARLARDEQFF
TRBJ2-1,-,TRBV24-1,many,TGTGCCACCAGTGATTCCCCCCGGACTCAGGACAATGAGCAGTTCTTC,CATSDSPRTQDNEQFF
TRBJ1-2,TRBD1,TRBV5-1,-,TGCGCCAGCAGCACGGACAGGGACTATGGCTACACCTTC,CASSTDRDYGYTF
TRBJ1-2,TRBD1,TRBV10-3,few,TGTGCCATCAGTGAGGGACAGGGCCGGGGCTACACCTTC,CAISEGQGRGYTF
TRBJ2-3,TRBD1,TRBV20-1,many,TGCAGTGCTAGCCGAACGGACAGGGCGACAGATACGCAGTATTTT,CSASRTDRATDTQYF
TRBJ2-1,TRBD2,TRBV12-3/TRBV12-4,many,TGTGCCAGCAGTTTCGGGACTAGCGGGAATGAGCAGTTCTTC,CASSFGTSGNEQFF
TRBJ2-7,TRBD2,TRBV3-1,many,TGTGCCAGCAGCCGGGACTATGTATACGAGCAGTACTTC,CASSRDYVYEQYF
TRBJ2-1,TRBD2,TRBV7-3,few,TGTGCCAGCAGCCCAACGGGACTAGGTAATAATGAGCAGTTCTTC,CASSPTGLGNNEQFF
TRBJ2-1,TRBD1,TRBV20-1,few,TGCAGTGCCACGAGACAGGGTACCTACAATGAGCAGTTCTTC,CSATRQGTYNEQFF
TRBJ2-5,TRBD2,TRBV5-1,once,TGCGCCAGCAAAGTGGGAAGTAGCGGGAGGGCGGAGACCCAGTACTTC,CASKVGSSGRAETQYF
TRBJ2-7,-,TRBV15,few,TGTGCCACCAGCAGAGACCCTATCCGGGTGGACTACGAGCAGTACTTC,CATSRDPIRVDYEQYF
TRBJ2-2,-,TRBV28,many,TGTGCCAGCAGTTTAAGGGACATAACCCATTTGAACACCGGGGAGCTGTTTTTT,CASSLRDITHLNTGELFF